The 21 T cell receptor beta chains below come from one sample, sequenced in a study of tissue T cells after allogeneic stem cell transplantation. Measured with immunoSEQ multiplex PCR; TCRdb has only the in-frame clones, and not every one. Found here are 20,000 to 25,000 clones, 55% to 75% of them singletons; the top ten hold roughly 0.61%. Material: spleen. The origin of the receptors is a female BALB/c mouse in good health. Mouse strain MHC haplotype: H2-d.

Comment on this clone: Gene names are mouse gene names. Read sequence stops 1 residue before the CDR3 end, and the germline J gene provides the missing end. This chain connects TRBV13-1 to TRBJ2-4; D remains unclear. The CDR3 is 10 residues long. CDR1 is NSHNY, CDR2 SYGAGN, per germline. V shed 3 bases and J shed 7 bases, with 3 bases lying between them. The covered CDR3 bases are TGTGCCAGCAGTGGAGACACCTTGTAC. It translates to CASSGDTLY. The complete CDR3 protein is CASSGDTLYF.

As to this clone: Genes and germline are mouse. The read ends 1 residue before the CDR3 terminus; that terminus is restored from the germline J gene. The same CDR3 also results from other DNA sequences found in this sample. This rearrangement joins TRBV13-2 to TRBJ2-7; D remains ambiguous. CDR1 and CDR2 (germline): NNHNN, SYGAGS (reference sequence). The CDR3 is 12 residues long. Trimming pared 3 bases from V and 0 bases from J, leaving 4 bases between. The DNA read from the CDR3 is TGTGCCAGCGGTGGGCACTCCTATGAACAGTAC. Its translation: CASGGHSYEQY. The whole CDR3 protein reads CASGGHSYEQYF.

As concerns this clone: Genes here carry mouse names. The DNA ends 1 residue before the CDR3 does, and the rest of the CDR3 is filled in from the germline J gene. Within the sample, other DNA sequences also encode this same CDR3. J is TRBJ2-7 and V is TRBV1; 11 nucleotides align to TRBD2. The CDR3 sequence is 14 residues long. From germline, CDR1 is NSQYPW and CDR2 LRSPGD (reference sequence). V dropped 3 bases and J dropped 3; count of bases not matched to a gene: 1. CDR3 region: CTCSAGTGGYEQYF. The CDR3 DNA, read in part, is TGCACCTGCAGTGCCGGGACTGGGGGCTATGAACAGTAC.

Regarding this clone: These gene names are mouse names. The missing CDR3 end, 1 residue past where the read stops, is filled in from the germline J gene. The chain carries TRBV2 and TRBJ2-5; no firm D call. The CDR3 loop spans 14 amino acids. Trimming removed 0 bases at V and 2 bases at J, with 6 bases between. Per the germline V gene, CDR1 is LGHNA and CDR2 is YSYQKL. The part of the CDR3 DNA that was read is TGTGCCAGCAGCCAAGACAGACCCCAAGACACCCAGTAC. This sequence encodes CASSQDRPQDTQY. The entire CDR3 is CASSQDRPQDTQYF.

As for this clone: Germline and genes here are mouse. The read falls 1 residue short of the CDR3 end, and the missing part is taken from the germline J gene. This sequence joins TRBV5 and TRBJ2-4; D ambiguous. The V end was cut by 0 bases, the J end by 0 bases, with 10 bases between. The CDR3 is made up of 16 amino acids. The germline CDR1 and CDR2 sequences are LGHNA and YNLKQL (reference sequence). The CDR3 DNA, read in part, is TGTGCCAGCAGCCAAGACCCAACTACTAGTCAAAACACCTTGTAC. It codes for CASSQDPTTSQNTLY. The whole CDR3 reads CASSQDPTTSQNTLYF.

About this clone: Gene names denote mouse genes. The read is 1 residue too short to cover the CDR3 end, so that end is filled in from the germline J gene. The V gene is TRBV14, the J gene TRBJ2-7, with D possibly TRBD1 on 6 matching bases. Germline values: CDR1 SGHDT, CDR2 FRDEAV. This CDR3 is 13 amino acids long. The V gene lost 5 bases and the J gene lost 4 bases, with 13 bases spanning the gap. CDR3 bases read: TGTGCCAGCAGCCCCGGGACAACTTATGAACAGTAC. This sequence encodes CASSPGTTYEQY. The whole CDR3 sequence is CASSPGTTYEQYF.

With respect to this clone: Gene names refer to mouse genes. This chain's CDR3 is CASSDERGNTGQLYF. CDR3 DNA (partial): TGTGCCAGCAGTGATGAAAGGGGTAACACCGGGCAGCTCTAC. The chain couples TRBV13-1 to TRBJ2-2, with a weak D call TRBD1 (5 bases). The CDR3 extends 1 residue past the end of the read, so its final part is completed from the germline J gene. The CDR3 loop spans 15 amino acids. The V end was cut by 0 bases, the J end by 2 bases, with 8 bases between. CDR1 is NSHNY, CDR2 SYGAGN, per germline.

This clone was picked up one time. Gene names are mouse gene names. The read comes to an end 1 residue before the CDR3 does, leaving the germline J gene to fill in the end. The chain combines TRBV5 with TRBJ2-1; D is unclear. CDR1 LGHNA and CDR2 YNLKQL come from the germline V gene (reference sequence). V was cut by 0 bases and J by 4 bases, with 4 bases left in between. The CDR3 covers 13 residues. Incomplete CDR3 DNA: TGTGCCAGCAGCCAAGAGGGTTATGCTGAGCAGTTC. Amino acid sequence: CASSQEGYAEQF. The whole CDR3 protein is CASSQEGYAEQFF.

In its sample, this clone was seen a few times. Germline and genes here are mouse. The read terminates 1 residue ahead of where the CDR3 ends, so the germline J gene completes it. The chain carries TRBV13-2 and TRBJ2-7; possibly TRBD1 for D (6 bases). The germline V gene has CDR1 NNHNN and CDR2 SYGAGS (reference sequence). The ends were cut back, 2 bases at V and 0 bases at J, with 9 bases in the middle. The CDR3 contains 14 residues. Incomplete CDR3 DNA: TGTGCCAGCGGTGACCCAGGGGCCTCCTATGAACAGTAC. It codes for CASGDPGASYEQY. The CDR3 in full is CASGDPGASYEQYF.

This clone came up once. Genes and germline are mouse. The read ends 1 residue before the CDR3 terminus; that terminus is restored from the germline J gene. The rearrangement joins TRBV20 to TRBJ1-4; D may be TRBD1 (5 bases). Germline loops: CDR1 GFQATS, CDR2 STVNSAI. Trimming took off 1 base at V and 6 bases at J, with 6 bases between the two ends. The CDR3 totals 12 residues. CDR3 DNA, as far as it was read: TGTGGTGCTAGGGTAGGGGACGAAAGATTATTT. Protein product: CGARVGDERLF. The full CDR3 is CGARVGDERLFF.

This clone was seen a handful of times. Genes and germline are mouse. Read sequence stops 1 residue before the CDR3 end, and the germline J gene provides the missing end. The chain employs TRBV5 and TRBJ2-4, with D uncertain. The CDR3 runs 15 residues. CDR1 and CDR2 (germline): LGHNA, YNLKQL (reference sequence). Trimming took off 0 bases at V and 0 bases at J, with 7 bases between the two ends. The part of the CDR3 DNA that was read is TGTGCCAGCAGCCAAGATAGTGCTAGTCAAAACACCTTGTAC. Encoded protein: CASSQDSASQNTLY. The whole CDR3 protein reads CASSQDSASQNTLYF.

There are a few counts of this clone. Each gene name is a mouse one. Read coverage stops 1 residue before the CDR3 terminus; the germline J gene supplies the remainder. The chain couples TRBV13-2 to TRBJ2-7; D is uncertain. Trimming took off 1 base at V and 2 bases at J, with 4 bases between the two ends. Germline loops: CDR1 NNHNN, CDR2 SYGAGS (reference sequence). This CDR3 is built from 12 residues. CDR3 sequence reads: CASGDKAYEQYF. The DNA read from the CDR3 is TGTGCCAGCGGTGATAAAGCCTATGAACAGTAC.

Details on this clone: Mouse gene names and germline throughout. The CDR3 goes on 1 residue after the read ends, and that part is filled in from the germline J gene. The chain employs TRBV31 and TRBJ1-5; TRBD1 is a possible D gene (5 bases). The CDR3 runs to 12 residues. Trimming cost V 0 bases and J 9 bases, with 9 bases left between them. Germline V gene lookup returns CDR1 GKSSPN and CDR2 SITVG. Incomplete CDR3 DNA: TGTGCCTGGAGTCTAGGGGCTCGGGCTCCGCTT. Its translation: CAWSLGARAPL. The complete CDR3 protein is CAWSLGARAPLF.

Concerning this clone: The gene names here belong to mouse. The observed sequence ends 1 residue before the CDR3 terminus, with the missing tail filled in from the germline J gene. V usage is TRBV19 and J usage is TRBJ1-4, with D possibly being TRBD1 (6 bases). Germline V lookup: CDR1 FNHDT, CDR2 SITEND (reference sequence). This CDR3 is built from 15 residues. The ends were cut back, 0 bases at V and 6 bases at J, with 12 bases in the middle. The DNA read from the CDR3 is TGTGCCAGCAGTATAGGGGGGGCAGGGGACGAAAGATTATTT. Translated, it gives CASSIGGAGDERLF. The whole CDR3 is CASSIGGAGDERLFF.

This clone was recorded only once. The gene symbols are mouse symbols. Read sequence stops 1 residue before the CDR3 end, and the germline J gene provides the missing end. This chain uses TRBV5 with TRBJ1-1, with 10 bases aligning to TRBD1. Germline CDR1 is LGHNA and CDR2 is YNLKQL (reference sequence). The CDR3 runs 15 residues. The J segment lost 7 bases and the V segment lost 0 bases, leaving 5 bases of the junction unmatched. The CDR3 reads CASSQDSGQGREVFF. The CDR3 DNA, read in part, is TGTGCCAGCAGCCAAGATTCGGGACAGGGGAGAGAAGTCTTC.

As concerns this clone: Gene names and germline refer to mouse. Coverage ceases 1 residue before the CDR3 finishes, and the germline J gene fills in the end. The chain uses TRBV1 and TRBJ2-2, with 11 bases identical to TRBD2. CDR1 and CDR2 from the germline V gene are NSQYPW and LRSPGD (reference sequence). Trimming removed 0 bases from V and 0 bases from J; junction bases left unmatched: 0. The CDR3 has 17 residues. The CDR3 protein is CTCSAETGGANTGQLYF. CDR3 DNA, as far as it was read: TGCACCTGCAGTGCAGAGACTGGGGGGGCAAACACCGGGCAGCTCTAC.

Worth noting for this clone: Genes and germline come from the mouse. The CDR3 end lies 1 residue beyond the end of the read and is filled in from the germline J gene. V is TRBV29 and J is TRBJ2-5; 10 bases line up with TRBD1. Germline V gene data show CDR1 as MSHET and CDR2 as SYDVDS. V shed 3 bases, J shed 4 bases, and the junction held 4 bases outside the gene matches. This CDR3 is 15 amino acids long. Here the CDR3 reads CASSFPGQGKDTQYF. The covered CDR3 bases are TGTGCTAGCAGTTTTCCGGGACAGGGGAAAGACACCCAGTAC.

Of note for this clone: The listed genes are named as in mouse. The sequenced fragment ends 1 residue before the CDR3 boundary, so the rest is inferred from the germline J gene. This chain connects TRBV13-2 to TRBJ2-3, with 11 bases matching TRBD2. Trimming removed 3 bases from V and 7 bases from J; junction bases left unmatched: 1. Germline V gene data show CDR1 as NNHNN and CDR2 as SYGAGS (reference sequence). This CDR3 has 13 amino acids. The CDR3: CASGGTGGKTLYF. Incomplete CDR3 DNA: TGTGCCAGCGGTGGGACTGGGGGGAAAACGCTGTAT.

Of note for this clone: Mouse gene names and germline throughout. The read stops 1 residue short of the end of the CDR3; the missing end is completed from the germline J gene. V usage is TRBV5 and J usage is TRBJ2-3; 11 nucleotides agree with TRBD2. The CDR3 length is 16 residues. With 3 bases clipped from V and 0 bases from J, the junction kept 2 bases outside the gene matches. Germline V gives CDR1 LGHNA, CDR2 YNLKQL (reference sequence). The CDR3 sequence: CASSQDWGESAETLYF. The part of the CDR3 DNA that was read is TGTGCCAGCAGCCAGGACTGGGGGGAGAGTGCAGAAACGCTGTAT.

A note on this clone: Gene names and germline match the mouse. CDR3 residues: CASSQRPISNERLFF. Partial CDR3 DNA: TGTGCCAGCAGCCAGAGACCGATTTCCAACGAAAGATTATTT. V is TRBV5 and J is TRBJ1-4; D is undetermined. The CDR3 goes on 1 residue after the read ends, and that part is filled in from the germline J gene. The V end was cut by 3 bases, the J end by 0 bases, with 8 bases between. There are 15 residues in the CDR3. Per germline, CDR1 LGHNA and CDR2 YNLKQL (reference sequence).

A word on this clone: The gene symbols are mouse symbols. Coverage ceases 1 residue before the CDR3 finishes, and the germline J gene fills in the end. The chain links TRBV13-2 to TRBJ2-4; D possibly corresponds to TRBD2 (6 bases). V was trimmed by 0 bases and J by 0 bases, leaving 11 bases between them. Germline CDR1 and CDR2: NNHNN and SYGAGS (reference sequence). CDR3 length: 16 residues. The covered CDR3 bases are TGTGCCAGCGGTGATGGTCTGGGGACTAGTCAAAACACCTTGTAC. Protein: CASGDGLGTSQNTLY. The complete CDR3 protein is CASGDGLGTSQNTLYF.